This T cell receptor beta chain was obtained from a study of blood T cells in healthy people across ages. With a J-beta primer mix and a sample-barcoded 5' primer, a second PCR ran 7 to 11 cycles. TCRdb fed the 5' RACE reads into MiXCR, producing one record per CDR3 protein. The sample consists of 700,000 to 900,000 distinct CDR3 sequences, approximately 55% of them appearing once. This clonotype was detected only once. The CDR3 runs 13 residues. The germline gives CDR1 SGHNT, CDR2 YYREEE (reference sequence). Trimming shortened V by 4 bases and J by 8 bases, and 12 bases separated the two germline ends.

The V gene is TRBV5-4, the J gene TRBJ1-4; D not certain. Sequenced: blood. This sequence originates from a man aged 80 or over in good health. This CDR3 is CASSIGTEEKLFF. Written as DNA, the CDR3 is TGTGCCAGCAGCATCGGAACGGAGGAAAAACTGTTTTTT. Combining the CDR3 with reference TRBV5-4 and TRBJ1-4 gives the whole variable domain ETGVTQSPTHLIKTRGQQVTLRCSSQSGHNTVSWYQQALGQGPQFIFQYYREEENGRGNFPPRFSGLQFPNYSSELNVNALELDDSALYLCASSIGTEEKLFFGSGTQLSVL.